This entry features one TCR beta chain sequence. What it binds is not known. V dropped 3 bases and J dropped 9 bases, with 18 bases sitting between them. CDR1 is WNHNN and CDR2 is SYGVQD in the germline V gene (reference sequence). This CDR3 is built from 15 residues. Replicate PCRs from sorted subsets contained roughly 200 ng DNA, which is around 29,000 T cell genomes. The table came from immunoSEQ multiplex PCR; TCRdb's copy has only in-frame clones and leaves some out. This sample yields 550,000 to 800,000 clones, of which around 91% are seen a single time; 34% belongs to the top ten. This entry belongs to a study of shared clonotypes between healthy human individuals. Findings and limits, study-wide: In the sorted subsets, rarefaction showed sequencing was incomplete despite large depth.

The material sequenced was memory CD8+ T cells from PBMCs. Subset of the sample: CD45RO+ cells pooled with CCR7-negative TemRA cells. This sequence joins TRBV10-1 and TRBJ2-1; D may correspond to TRBD1 or TRBD2 (6 bases each). The sequence came from a man in his late teens or twenties in good health. Some clones in this sample may be carry-over from other donors' samples. Here the CDR3 DNA reads TGCGCCAGCAGTGAACAGCGGAGGGGGGTTGGTGAGCAGTTCTTC. This encodes CASSEQRRGVGEQFF.